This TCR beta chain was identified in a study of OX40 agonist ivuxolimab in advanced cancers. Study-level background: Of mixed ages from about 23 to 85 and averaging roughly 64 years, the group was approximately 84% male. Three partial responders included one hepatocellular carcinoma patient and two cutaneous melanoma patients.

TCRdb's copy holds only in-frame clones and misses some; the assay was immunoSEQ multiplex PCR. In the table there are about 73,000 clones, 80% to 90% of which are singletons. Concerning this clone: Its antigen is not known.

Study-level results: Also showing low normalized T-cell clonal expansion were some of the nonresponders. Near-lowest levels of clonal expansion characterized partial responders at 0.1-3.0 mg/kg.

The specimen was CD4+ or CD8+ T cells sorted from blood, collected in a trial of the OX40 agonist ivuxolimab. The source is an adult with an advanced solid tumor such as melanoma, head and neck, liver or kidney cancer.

DNA of the CDR3: TGTGCCAGCAGCCGTAAACTAAACACCGGGGAGCTGTTTTTT. Its protein product is CASSRKLNTGELFF. The J gene is TRBJ2-2, the V gene TRBV7-3, with unresolved D. Trimming cost V 5 bases and J 2 bases, with 9 bases left between them. Germline lookup yields CDR1 SGHTA and CDR2 FQGTGA. This CDR3 contains 14 residues.